The source of this T cell receptor beta chain is a study of T cells in Graves' hyperthyroidism and ophthalmopathy. There are many counts of this clonotype. Its antigen remains unidentified. The germline gene is not matched at one end of the junction; a read error may be the cause. The germline gives CDR1 MNHEY, CDR2 SMNVEV (reference sequence). The CDR3 loop spans 16 amino acids. RNA transcripts provided the source from which TCR beta CDR3 regions were amplified. First-round RT-PCR with HTBI primers amplified the TCR CDR3 region. TCRdb re-analysed the multiplex PCR reads in MiXCR, keeping a single row per CDR3 protein. The sample has 500,000 to 750,000 distinct CDR3 sequences, approximately 15% seen once. General study points: Most clonotypes that expanded in the thyroid above 0.001 also showed up in blood.

This sequence originates from a woman aged 18-29 years with Graves' ophthalmopathy. The rearrangement links TRBV27 to TRBJ1-1; D might be TRBD1 (5 bases). The sequencing input was blood. CDR3 coding DNA: TGTGCCAGCAATTTACATGGGGCAACAGTGAACACTGAAGCTTTCTTT. It is translated as CASNLHGATVNTEAFF.